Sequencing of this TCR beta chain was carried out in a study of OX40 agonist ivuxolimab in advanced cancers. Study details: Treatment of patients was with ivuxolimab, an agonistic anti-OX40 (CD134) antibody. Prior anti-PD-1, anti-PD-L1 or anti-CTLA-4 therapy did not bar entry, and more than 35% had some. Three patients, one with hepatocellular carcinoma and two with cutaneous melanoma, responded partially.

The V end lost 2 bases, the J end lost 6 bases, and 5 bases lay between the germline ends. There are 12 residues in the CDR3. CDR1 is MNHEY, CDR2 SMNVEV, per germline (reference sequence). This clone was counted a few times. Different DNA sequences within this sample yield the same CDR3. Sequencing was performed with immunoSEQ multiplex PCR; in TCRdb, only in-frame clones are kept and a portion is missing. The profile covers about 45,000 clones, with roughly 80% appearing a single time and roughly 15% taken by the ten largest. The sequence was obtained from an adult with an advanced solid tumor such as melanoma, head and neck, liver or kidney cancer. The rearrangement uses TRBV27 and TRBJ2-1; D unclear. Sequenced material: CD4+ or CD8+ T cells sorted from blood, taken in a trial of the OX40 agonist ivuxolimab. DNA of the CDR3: TGTGCCAGCAGTTTAGGTGGCAATGAGCAGTTCTTC. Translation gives CASSLGGNEQFF.